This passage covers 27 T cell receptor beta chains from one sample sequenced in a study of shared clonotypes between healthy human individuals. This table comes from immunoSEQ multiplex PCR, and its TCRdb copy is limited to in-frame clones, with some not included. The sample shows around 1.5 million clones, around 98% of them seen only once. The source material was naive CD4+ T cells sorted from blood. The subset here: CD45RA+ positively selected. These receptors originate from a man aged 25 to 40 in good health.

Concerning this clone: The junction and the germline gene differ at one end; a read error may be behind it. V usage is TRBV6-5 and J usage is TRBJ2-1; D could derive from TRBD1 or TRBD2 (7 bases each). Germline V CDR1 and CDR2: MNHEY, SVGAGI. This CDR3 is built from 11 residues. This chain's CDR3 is CATSQGGEWVF. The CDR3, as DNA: TGTGCCACCTCCCAGGGGGGGGAGTGGGTCTTC.

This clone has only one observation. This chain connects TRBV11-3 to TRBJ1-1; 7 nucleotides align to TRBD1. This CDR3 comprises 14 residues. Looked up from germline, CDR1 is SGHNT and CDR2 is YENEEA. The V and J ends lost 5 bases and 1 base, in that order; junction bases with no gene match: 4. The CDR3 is CASSAGQENTEAFF. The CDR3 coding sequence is TGTGCCAGCAGCGCCGGACAGGAGAACACTGAAGCTTTCTTT.

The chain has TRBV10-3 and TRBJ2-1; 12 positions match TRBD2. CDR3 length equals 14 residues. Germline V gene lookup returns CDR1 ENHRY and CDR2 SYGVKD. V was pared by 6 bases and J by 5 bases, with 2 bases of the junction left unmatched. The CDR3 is CAIRRTSGDNEQFF. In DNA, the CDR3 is TGTGCCATCAGGCGGACTAGCGGGGACAATGAGCAGTTCTTC.

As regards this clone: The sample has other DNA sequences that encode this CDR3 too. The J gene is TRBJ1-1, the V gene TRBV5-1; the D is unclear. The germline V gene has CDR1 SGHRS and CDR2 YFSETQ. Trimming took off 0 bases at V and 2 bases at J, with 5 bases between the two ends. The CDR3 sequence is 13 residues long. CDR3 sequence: CASSLVRNTEAFF. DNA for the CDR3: TGCGCCAGCAGCTTGGTCAGAAACACTGAAGCTTTCTTT.

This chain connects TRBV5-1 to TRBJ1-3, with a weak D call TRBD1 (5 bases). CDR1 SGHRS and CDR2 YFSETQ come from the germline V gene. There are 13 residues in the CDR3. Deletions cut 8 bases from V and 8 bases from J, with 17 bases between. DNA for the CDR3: TGCGCCAGTCGGGGGACGGGGAGTGACACCATATATTTT. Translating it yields CASRGTGSDTIYF.

CDR3 nucleotide sequence: TGTGCCAGCAGCCCCCCCGGGACTGCGAACACCGGGGAGCTGTTTTTT. It codes for CASSPPGTANTGELFF. The V and J genes are TRBV5-5 and TRBJ2-2; D possibly corresponds to TRBD2 (6 bases). CDR1 and CDR2 (germline): SGHKS, YYEKEE (reference sequence). The CDR3 length is 16 residues. V lost 4 bases and J lost 0, with 13 bases in between.

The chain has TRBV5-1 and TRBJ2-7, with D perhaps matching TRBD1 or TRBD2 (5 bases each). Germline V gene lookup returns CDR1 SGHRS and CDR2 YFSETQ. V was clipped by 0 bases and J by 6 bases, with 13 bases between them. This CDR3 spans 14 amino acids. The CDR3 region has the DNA TGCGCCAGCAGCTTGGCCGGGGCAGGTAGCGAGCAGTACTTC. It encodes CASSLAGAGSEQYF.

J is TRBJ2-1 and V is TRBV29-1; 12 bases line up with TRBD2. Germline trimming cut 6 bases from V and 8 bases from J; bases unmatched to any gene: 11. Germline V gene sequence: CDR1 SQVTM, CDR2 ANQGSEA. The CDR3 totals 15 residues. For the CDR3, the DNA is TGCAGCGTAGACCGACTAGCGGGAGAAAGGGATGAGCAGTTCTTC. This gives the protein CSVDRLAGERDEQFF.

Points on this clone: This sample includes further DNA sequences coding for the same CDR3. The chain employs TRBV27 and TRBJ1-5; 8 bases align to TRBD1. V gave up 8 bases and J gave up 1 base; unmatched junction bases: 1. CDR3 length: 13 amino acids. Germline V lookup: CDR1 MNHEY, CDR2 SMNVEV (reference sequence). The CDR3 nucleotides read TGTGCCAGCCGGACAGGGAGCAATCAGCCCCAGCATTTT. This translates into CASRTGSNQPQHF.

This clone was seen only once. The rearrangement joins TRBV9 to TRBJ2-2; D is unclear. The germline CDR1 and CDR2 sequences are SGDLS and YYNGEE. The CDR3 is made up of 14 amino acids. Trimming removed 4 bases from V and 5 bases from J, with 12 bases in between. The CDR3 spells CASSPRPFTGELFF. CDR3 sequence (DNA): TGTGCCAGCAGCCCTCGACCTTTTACCGGGGAGCTGTTTTTT.

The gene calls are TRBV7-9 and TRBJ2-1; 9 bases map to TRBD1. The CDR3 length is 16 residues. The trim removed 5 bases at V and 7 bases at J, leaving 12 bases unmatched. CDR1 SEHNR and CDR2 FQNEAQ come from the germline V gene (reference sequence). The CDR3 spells CASSITGTGSPNEQFF. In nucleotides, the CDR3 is TGTGCCAGCAGCATTACCGGGACAGGGTCCCCTAATGAGCAGTTCTTC.

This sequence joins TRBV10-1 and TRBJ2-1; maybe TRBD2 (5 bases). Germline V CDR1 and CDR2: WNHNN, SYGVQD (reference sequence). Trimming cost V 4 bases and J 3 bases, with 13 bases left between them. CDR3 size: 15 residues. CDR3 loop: CASSGRDGDYNEQFF. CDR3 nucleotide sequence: TGCGCCAGCAGTGGTCGGGATGGGGACTACAATGAGCAGTTCTTC.

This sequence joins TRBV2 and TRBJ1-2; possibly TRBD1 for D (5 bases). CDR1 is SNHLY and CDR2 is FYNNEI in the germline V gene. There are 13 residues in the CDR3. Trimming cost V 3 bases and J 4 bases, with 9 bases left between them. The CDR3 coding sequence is TGTGCCAGCAGTGAGGGGCGCGGCTATGGCTACACCTTC. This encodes CASSEGRGYGYTF.

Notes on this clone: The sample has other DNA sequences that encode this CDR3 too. In DNA, the CDR3 is TGTGCCAGCTCACCGCAGGGATCCTACGAGCAGTACTTC. Encoded protein: CASSPQGSYEQYF. V and J are TRBV18 and TRBJ2-7; D perhaps matches TRBD1 (5 bases). CDR1 and CDR2 (germline): KGHSH, LQKENI. The CDR3 sequence is 13 residues long. The V end was cut by 3 bases, the J end by 1 base, with 7 bases between.

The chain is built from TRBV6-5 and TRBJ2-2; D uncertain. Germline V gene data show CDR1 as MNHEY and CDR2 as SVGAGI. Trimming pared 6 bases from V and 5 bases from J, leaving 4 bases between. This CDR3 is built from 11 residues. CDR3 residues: CASRETGELFF. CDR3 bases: TGTGCCAGCAGAGAGACCGGGGAGCTGTTTTTT.

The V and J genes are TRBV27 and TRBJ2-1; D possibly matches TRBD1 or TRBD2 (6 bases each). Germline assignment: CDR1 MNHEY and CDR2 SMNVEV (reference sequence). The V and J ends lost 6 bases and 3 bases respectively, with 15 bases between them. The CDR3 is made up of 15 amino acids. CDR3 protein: CASRRGTLIYNEQFF. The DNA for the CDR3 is TGTGCCAGCAGGCGCGGGACACTAATCTACAATGAGCAGTTCTTC.

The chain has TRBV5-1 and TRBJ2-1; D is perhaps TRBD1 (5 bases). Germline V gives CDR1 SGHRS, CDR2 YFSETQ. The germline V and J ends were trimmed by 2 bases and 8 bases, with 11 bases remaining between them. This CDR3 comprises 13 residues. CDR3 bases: TGCGCCAGCAGCTTCGGAGACAGCCATGAGCAGTTCTTC. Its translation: CASSFGDSHEQFF.

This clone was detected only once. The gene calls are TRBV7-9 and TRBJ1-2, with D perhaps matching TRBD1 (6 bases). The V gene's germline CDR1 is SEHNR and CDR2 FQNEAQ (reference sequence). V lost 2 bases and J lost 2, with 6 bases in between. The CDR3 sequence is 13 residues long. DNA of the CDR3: TGTGCCAGCAGCTTAAGGGGGAACTATGGCTACACCTTC. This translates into CASSLRGNYGYTF. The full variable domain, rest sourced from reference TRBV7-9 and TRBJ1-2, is DTGVSQNPRHKITKRGQNVTFRCDPISEHNRLYWYRQTLGQGPEFLTYFQNEAQLEKSRLLSDRFSAERPKGSFSTLEIQRTEQGDSAMYLCASSLRGNYGYTFGSGTRLTVV.

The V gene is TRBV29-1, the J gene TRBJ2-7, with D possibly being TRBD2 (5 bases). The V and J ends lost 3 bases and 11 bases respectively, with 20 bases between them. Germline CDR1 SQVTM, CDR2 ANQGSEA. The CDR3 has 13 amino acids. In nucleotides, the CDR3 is TGCAGCGTTGACCCCCGGAGGCTATCGCGGAAGTACTTC. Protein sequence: CSVDPRRLSRKYF.

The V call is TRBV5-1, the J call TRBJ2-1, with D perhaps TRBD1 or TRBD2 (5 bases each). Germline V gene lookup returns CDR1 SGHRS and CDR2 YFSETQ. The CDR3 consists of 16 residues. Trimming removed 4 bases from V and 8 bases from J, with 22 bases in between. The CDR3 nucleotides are TGCGCCAGCAGCATAACCGGGACCCTGTGGCTAGATGAGCAGTTCTTC. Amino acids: CASSITGTLWLDEQFF.

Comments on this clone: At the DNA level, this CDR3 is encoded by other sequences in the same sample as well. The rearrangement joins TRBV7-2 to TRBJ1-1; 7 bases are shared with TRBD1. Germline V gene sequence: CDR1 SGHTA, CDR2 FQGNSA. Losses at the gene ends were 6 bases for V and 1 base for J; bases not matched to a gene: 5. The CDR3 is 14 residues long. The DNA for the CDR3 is TGTGCCAGCAGTTGGGGACAGTCGAACACTGAAGCTTTCTTT. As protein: CASSWGQSNTEAFF.

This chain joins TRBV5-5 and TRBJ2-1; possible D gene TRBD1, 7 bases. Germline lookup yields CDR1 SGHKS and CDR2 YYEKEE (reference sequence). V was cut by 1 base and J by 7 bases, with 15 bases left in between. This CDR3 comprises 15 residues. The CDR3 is CASSLPGQAGNEQFF. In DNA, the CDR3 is TGTGCCAGCAGCTTGCCCGGACAGGCGGGGAATGAGCAGTTCTTC.

CDR3 in DNA: TGTGCCAGCAGCTTACTGTACGCTGGTGAGCAGTTCTTC. This encodes CASSLLYAGEQFF. V is TRBV7-2 and J is TRBJ2-1; D uncertain. V shed 2 bases and J shed 9 bases, with 11 bases lying between them. The CDR3 sequence is 13 residues long. Germline loops: CDR1 SGHTA, CDR2 FQGNSA. Using reference TRBV7-2 and TRBJ2-1 for the parts outside the CDR3, the full variable domain is GAGVSQSPSNKVTEKGKDVELRCDPISGHTALYWYRQSLGQGLEFLIYFQGNSAPDKSGLPSDRFSAERTGGSVSTLTIQRTQQEDSAVYLCASSLLYAGEQFFGPGTRLTVL.

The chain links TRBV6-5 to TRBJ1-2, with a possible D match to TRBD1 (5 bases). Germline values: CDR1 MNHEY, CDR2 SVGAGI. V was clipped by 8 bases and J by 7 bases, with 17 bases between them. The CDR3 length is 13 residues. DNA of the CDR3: TGTGCCAGCGCCGAGGTTAACAGGTTTGGCTACACCTTC. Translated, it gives CASAEVNRFGYTF.

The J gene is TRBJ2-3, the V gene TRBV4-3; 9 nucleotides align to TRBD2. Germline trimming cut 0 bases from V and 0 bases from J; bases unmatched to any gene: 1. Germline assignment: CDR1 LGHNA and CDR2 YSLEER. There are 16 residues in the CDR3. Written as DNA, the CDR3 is TGCGCCAGCAGCCAAGATAGCGGGGGAAGCACAGATACGCAGTATTTT. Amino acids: CASSQDSGGSTDTQYF.

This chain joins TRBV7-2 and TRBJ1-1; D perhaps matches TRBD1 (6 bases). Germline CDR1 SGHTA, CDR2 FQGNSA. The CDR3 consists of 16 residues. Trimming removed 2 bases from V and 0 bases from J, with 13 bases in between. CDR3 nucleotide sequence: TGTGCCAGCAGCTTAATGGGGGGCGCGGTGAACACTGAAGCTTTCTTT. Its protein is CASSLMGGAVNTEAFF.

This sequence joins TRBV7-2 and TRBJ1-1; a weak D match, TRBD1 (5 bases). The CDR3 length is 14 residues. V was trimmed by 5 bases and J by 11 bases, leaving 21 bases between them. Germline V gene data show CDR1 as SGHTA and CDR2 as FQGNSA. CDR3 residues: CASSLGQATTKAFF. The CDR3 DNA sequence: TGTGCCAGCAGCCTGGGGCAGGCGACTACGAAGGCTTTCTTT.